This T cell receptor (beta chain) derives from a study of T cells after yellow fever vaccination. Study-wide context: The SMART-Seq v4 Ultra Low Input method served to prepare the low-cell-number fractions. Study observations and caveats: Once the booster was given, most primary-vaccination clones reappeared, at approximately 97% for CD4 and roughly 91% for CD8. Abundant bulk-derived clonotypes could contaminate FACS-sorted repertoires.

A remark on this clonotype: What it binds is not known.

5'RACE template switching produced TCR cDNA carrying a universal primer site and UMIs. Each CDR3 protein is one row after TCRdb ran MiXCR on the 5' RACE reads. The data contain fewer than 650,000 distinct CDR3 sequences, 21% of them singletons. The germline CDR1 and CDR2 sequences are SGHKS and YYEKEE (reference sequence). CDR3 length: 16 residues. Deletions cut 4 bases from V and 4 bases from J, with 20 bases between. The input for sequencing was PBMCs, taken roughly 23 days after the first yellow fever vaccination. The origin of this receptor is a man aged 18-30 years who received the YFV17D yellow fever vaccine. The genes are TRBV5-5 and TRBJ2-5, with D possibly matching TRBD2 (5 bases). In nucleotides, the CDR3 is TGTGCCAGCAGCCCTACCAGGCGGGCGCGTCCAGAGACCCAGTACTTC. Protein: CASSPTRRARPETQYF.